Listed here are 9 T cell receptor beta chains from one sample, sequenced in a study of Graves' ophthalmopathy and Graves' hyperthyroidism. Amplification of the TCR beta CDR3 regions used RNA transcripts (as template). The authors performed first-round RT-PCR with HTBI primers and then a second-round multiplex PCR. TCRdb re-called the multiplex PCR reads through MiXCR, storing one row per CDR3 protein. Among around 1,000,000 distinct CDR3 sequences listed, 35% to 45% were seen once. Sequenced material: peripheral blood or thyroid tissue (not recorded which). These TCRs come from an adult man with Graves' hyperthyroidism.

This clonotype was picked up many times. J is TRBJ1-4 and V is TRBV9, with a weak D call TRBD1 (5 bases). Germline V gene sequence: CDR1 SGDLS, CDR2 YYNGEE. The CDR3 has 15 amino acids. V lost 3 bases and J lost 5, with 14 bases in between. The CDR3 sequence is CASSAEGQANEKLFF. CDR3 sequence (DNA): TGTGCCAGCAGCGCCGAGGGGCAGGCCAATGAAAAACTGTTTTTT.

The chain recombines TRBV7-9 with TRBJ2-5; D is unresolved. Per the germline V gene, CDR1 is SEHNR and CDR2 is FQNEAQ (reference sequence). Trimming left V 4 bases short and J 3 bases short, with 15 bases between. The CDR3 totals 15 residues. CDR3 in DNA: TGTGCCAGCAGCTCCCCGTTGGAGACGGAAGAGACCCAGTACTTC. Protein product: CASSSPLETEETQYF.

This clonotype has at least ten counts. This sequence joins TRBV15 and TRBJ2-5; D remains unclear. The ends were cut back, 3 bases at V and 3 bases at J, with 5 bases in the middle. Per germline, CDR1 LNHNV and CDR2 YYDKDF (reference sequence). The CDR3 is 12 amino acids. The CDR3 loop reads CATSSHEETQYF. The CDR3 DNA follows: TGTGCCACCAGCAGTCACGAAGAGACCCAGTACTTC.

In nucleotides, the CDR3 is TGTGCCAGCAGCTTAGGGAGGGGTTACACCATATATTTT. It specifies CASSLGRGYTIYF. The genes are TRBV7-2 and TRBJ1-3, with D possibly being TRBD1 (5 bases). The CDR3 consists of 13 residues. The V end was cut by 1 base, the J end by 8 bases, with 9 bases between. Germline CDR1 and CDR2: SGHTA and FQGNSA.

The CDR3, as DNA: TGCGCCAGCAGCTTGGCCACAGGGAGGTCGGGCGGCACTGAAGCTTTCTTT. Translation: CASSLATGRSGGTEAFF. The chain links TRBV5-1 to TRBJ1-1; D is possibly TRBD1 (6 bases). V was pared by 0 bases and J by 4 bases, with 19 bases between. The CDR3 is 17 amino acids. Germline V gene lookup returns CDR1 SGHRS and CDR2 YFSETQ.

The chain has TRBV10-3 and TRBJ1-5, with 9 nucleotides matching TRBD1. Per the germline V gene, CDR1 is ENHRY and CDR2 is SYGVKD. CDR3 length equals 12 residues. Trimming removed 7 bases from V and 7 bases from J; junction bases left unmatched: 2. CDR3 DNA: TGTGCCATCAAGGGACAGGGCCAGCCCCAGCATTTT. This sequence encodes CAIKGQGQPQHF.

Many counts were recorded for this clonotype. This rearrangement joins TRBV6-4 to TRBJ1-5; 9 nucleotides line up with TRBD1. V shed 3 bases, J shed 6 bases, and the junction held 6 bases outside the gene matches. The CDR3 consists of 15 residues. From germline, CDR1 is MRHNA and CDR2 SNTAGT. The CDR3 nucleotides are TGTGCCAGCAGTGAAACAGGGGGCGCGGGTCAGCCCCAGCATTTT. Protein sequence: CASSETGGAGQPQHF.

DNA for the CDR3: TGCAGCGTTGAAGAAGGGGGGGCCGGAGAGACCCAGTACTTC. Translating it yields CSVEEGGAGETQYF. This chain joins TRBV29-1 and TRBJ2-5; a possible D gene is TRBD2 (7 bases). The CDR3 has 14 amino acids. Between the trimmed V and J ends, which lost 0 bases and 4 bases, there was a span of 12 bases. Per germline, CDR1 SQVTM and CDR2 ANQGSEA.

The rearrangement uses TRBV19 and TRBJ2-7; 7 bases are shared with TRBD1. The CDR3 has 14 amino acids. In germline, CDR1 is LNHDA, CDR2 SQIVND (reference sequence). J gave up 5 bases and V 6 bases, and 10 bases lay outside the gene matches. The CDR3 DNA is TGTGCCAGTAGCGAGACAGGGCTACCCAACGAGCAGTACTTC. Translating it yields CASSETGLPNEQYF.